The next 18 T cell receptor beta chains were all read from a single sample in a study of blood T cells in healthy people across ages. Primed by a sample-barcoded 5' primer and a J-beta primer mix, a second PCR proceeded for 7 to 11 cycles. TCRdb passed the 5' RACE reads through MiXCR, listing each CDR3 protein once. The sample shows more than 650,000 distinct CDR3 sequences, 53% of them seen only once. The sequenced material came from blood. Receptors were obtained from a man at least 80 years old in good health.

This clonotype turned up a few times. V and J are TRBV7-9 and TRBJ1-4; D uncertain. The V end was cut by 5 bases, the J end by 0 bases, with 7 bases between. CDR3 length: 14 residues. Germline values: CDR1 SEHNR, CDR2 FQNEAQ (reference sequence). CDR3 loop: CASSDYATNEKLFF. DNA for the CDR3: TGTGCCAGCAGCGATTATGCAACTAATGAAAAACTGTTTTTT. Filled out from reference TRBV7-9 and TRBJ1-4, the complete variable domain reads DTGVSQNPRHKITKRGQNVTFRCDPISEHNRLYWYRQTLGQGPEFLTYFQNEAQLEKSRLLSDRFSAERPKGSFSTLEIQRTEQGDSAMYLCASSDYATNEKLFFGSGTQLSVL.

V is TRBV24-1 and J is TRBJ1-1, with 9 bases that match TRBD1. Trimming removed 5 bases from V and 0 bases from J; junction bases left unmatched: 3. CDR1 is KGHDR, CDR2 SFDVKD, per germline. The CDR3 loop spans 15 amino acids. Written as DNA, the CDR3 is TGTGCCACCAGTGCCGGACAGGGGATGAACACTGAAGCTTTCTTT. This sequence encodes CATSAGQGMNTEAFF.

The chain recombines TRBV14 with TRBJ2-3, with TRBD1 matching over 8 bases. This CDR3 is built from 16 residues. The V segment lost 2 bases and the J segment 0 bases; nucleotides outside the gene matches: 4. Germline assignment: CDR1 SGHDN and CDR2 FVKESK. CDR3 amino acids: CASSQTDRGSTDTQYF. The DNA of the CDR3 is TGTGCCAGCAGCCAAACCGACAGGGGTAGCACAGATACGCAGTATTTT.

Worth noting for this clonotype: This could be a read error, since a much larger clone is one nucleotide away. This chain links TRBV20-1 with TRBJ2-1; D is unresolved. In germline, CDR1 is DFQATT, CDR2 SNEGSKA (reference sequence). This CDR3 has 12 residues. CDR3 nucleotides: TGCAGGGCTGACGCGAGAACCAATGAGCAGTTCTTC. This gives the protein CRADARTNEQFF.

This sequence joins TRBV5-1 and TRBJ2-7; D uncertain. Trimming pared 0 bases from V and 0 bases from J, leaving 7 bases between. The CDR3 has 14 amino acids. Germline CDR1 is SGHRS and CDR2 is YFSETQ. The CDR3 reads CASSLEGHSYEQYF. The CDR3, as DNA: TGCGCCAGCAGCTTGGAAGGGCACTCCTACGAGCAGTACTTC.

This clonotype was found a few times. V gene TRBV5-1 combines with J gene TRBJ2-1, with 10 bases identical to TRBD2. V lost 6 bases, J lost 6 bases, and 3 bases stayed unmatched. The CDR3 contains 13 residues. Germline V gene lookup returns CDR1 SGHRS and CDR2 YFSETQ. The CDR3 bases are TGCGCCAGCAAAGGGACTAGCGTCAATGAGCAGTTCTTC. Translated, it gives CASKGTSVNEQFF.

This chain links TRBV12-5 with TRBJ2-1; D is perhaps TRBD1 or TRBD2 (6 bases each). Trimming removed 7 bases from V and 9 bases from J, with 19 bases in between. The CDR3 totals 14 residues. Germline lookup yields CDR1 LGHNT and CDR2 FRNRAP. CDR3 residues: CASAPLGGLSEQFF. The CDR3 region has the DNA TGTGCTAGTGCCCCTCTCGGGGGCCTCAGTGAGCAGTTCTTC.

CDR3 amino acids: CASSYMGRYAYF. CDR3 in DNA: TGTGCCAGCAGTTACATGGGCAGATACGCGTATTTT. The chain carries TRBV6-2 or TRBV6-3 and TRBJ2-3; D is uncertain. V lost 2 bases and J lost 14, with 14 bases in between. Germline V gene data show CDR1 as MNHEY and CDR2 as SVGEGT. The CDR3 runs to 12 residues.

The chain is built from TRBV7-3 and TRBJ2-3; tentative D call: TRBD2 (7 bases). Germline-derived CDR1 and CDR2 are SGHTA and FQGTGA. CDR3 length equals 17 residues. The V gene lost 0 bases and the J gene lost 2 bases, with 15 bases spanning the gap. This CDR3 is CASSLTGQGRATDTQYF. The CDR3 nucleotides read TGTGCCAGCAGCTTAACTGGTCAGGGGAGGGCCACAGATACGCAGTATTTT.

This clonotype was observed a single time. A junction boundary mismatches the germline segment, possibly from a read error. The CDR3: CASSVGQGGEKLFF. The CDR3 DNA reads TGTGCCAGCAGTGTGGGACAGGGAGGAGAAAAACTGTTCTTT. The chain combines TRBV12-3 or TRBV12-4 with TRBJ1-4, with 9 bases fitting TRBD1. This CDR3 has 14 residues.

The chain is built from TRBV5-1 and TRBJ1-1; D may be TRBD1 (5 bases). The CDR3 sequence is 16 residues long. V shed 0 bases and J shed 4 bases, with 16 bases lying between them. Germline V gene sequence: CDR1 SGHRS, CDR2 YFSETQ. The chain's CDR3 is CASSLGPGTGGTEAFF. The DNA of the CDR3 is TGCGCCAGCAGCTTGGGTCCCGGGACGGGGGGCACTGAAGCTTTCTTT.

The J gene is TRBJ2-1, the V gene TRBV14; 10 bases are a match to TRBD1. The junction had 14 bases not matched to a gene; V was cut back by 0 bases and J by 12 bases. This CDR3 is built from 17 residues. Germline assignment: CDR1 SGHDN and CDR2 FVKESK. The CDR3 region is CASSQDPRPGTGVRQFF. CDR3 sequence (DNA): TGTGCCAGCAGCCAAGATCCCCGCCCCGGGACAGGGGTTAGGCAGTTCTTC.

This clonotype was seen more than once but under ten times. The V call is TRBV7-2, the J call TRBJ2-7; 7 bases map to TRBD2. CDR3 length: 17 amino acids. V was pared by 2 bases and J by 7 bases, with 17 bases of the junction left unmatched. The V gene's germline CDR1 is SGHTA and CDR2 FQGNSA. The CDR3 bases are TGTGCCAGCAGCTTATCCCCCCCTAAGCGGGGAGGCTGGGAGCAGTACTTC. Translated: CASSLSPPKRGGWEQYF.

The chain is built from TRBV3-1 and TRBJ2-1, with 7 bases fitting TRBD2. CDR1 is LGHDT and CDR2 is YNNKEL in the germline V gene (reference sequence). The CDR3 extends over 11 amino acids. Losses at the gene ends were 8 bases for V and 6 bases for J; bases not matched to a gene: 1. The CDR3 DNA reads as TGTGCCAGCCAGCGGGGCAATGAGCAGTTCTTC. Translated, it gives CASQRGNEQFF.

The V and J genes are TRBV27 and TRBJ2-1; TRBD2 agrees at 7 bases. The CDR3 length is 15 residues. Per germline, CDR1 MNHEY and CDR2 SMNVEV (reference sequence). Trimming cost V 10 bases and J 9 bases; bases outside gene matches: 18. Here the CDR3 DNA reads TGTGCCACCTTGCAGCTAGCGGCTCCGCGAGGTGAGCAGTTCTTC. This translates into CATLQLAAPRGEQFF.

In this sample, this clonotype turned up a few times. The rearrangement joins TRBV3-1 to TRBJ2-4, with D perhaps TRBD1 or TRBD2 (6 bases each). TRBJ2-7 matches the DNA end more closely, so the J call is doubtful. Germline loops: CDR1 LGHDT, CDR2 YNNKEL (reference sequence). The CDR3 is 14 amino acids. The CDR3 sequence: CASSQQGTAYEQYF. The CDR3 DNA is TGTGCCAGCAGCCAGCAGGGGACTGCCTACGAGCAGTACTTC.

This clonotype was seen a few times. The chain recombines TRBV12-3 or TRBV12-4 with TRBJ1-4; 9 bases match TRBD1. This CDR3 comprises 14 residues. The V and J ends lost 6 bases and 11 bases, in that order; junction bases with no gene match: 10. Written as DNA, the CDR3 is TGTGCCAGCAGCCCGGGACAGGGACTCGGGAAACTGTTTTTT. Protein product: CASSPGQGLGKLFF.

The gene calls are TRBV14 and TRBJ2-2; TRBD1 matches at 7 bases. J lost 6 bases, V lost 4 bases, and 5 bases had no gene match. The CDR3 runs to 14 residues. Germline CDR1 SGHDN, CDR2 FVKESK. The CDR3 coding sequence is TGTGCCAGCAGCCTATCTCAGGGGGCCGGGGAGCTGTTTTTT. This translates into CASSLSQGAGELFF.